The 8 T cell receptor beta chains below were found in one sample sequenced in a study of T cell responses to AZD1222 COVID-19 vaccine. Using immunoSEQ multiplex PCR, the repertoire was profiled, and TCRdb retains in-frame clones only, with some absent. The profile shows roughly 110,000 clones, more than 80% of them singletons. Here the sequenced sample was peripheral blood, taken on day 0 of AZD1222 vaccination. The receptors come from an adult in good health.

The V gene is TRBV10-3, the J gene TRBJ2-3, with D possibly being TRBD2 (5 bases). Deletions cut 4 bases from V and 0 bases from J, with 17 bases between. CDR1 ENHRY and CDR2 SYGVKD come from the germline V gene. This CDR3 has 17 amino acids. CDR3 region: CAISGPKVGASTDTQYF. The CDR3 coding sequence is TGTGCCATCAGTGGCCCCAAAGTGGGAGCTAGCACAGATACGCAGTATTTT.

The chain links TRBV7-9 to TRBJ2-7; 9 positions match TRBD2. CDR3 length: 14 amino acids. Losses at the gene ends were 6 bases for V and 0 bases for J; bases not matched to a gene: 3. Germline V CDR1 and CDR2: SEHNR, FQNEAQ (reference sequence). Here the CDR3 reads CASRTSGSSYEQYF. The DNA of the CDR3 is TGTGCCAGCAGAACTAGCGGGTCCTCCTACGAGCAGTACTTC.

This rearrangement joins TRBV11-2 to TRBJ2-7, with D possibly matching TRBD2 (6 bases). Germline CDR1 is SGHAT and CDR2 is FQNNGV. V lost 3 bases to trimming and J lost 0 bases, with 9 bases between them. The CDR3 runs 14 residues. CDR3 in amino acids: CASSFGSGSYEQYF. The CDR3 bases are TGTGCCAGCAGCTTTGGTAGCGGCTCCTACGAGCAGTACTTC.

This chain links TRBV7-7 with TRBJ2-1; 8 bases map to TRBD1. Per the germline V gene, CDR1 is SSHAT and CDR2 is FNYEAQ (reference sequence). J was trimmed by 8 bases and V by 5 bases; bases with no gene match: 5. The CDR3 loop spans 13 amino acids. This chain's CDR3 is CASSVDRGDEQFF. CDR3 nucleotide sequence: TGTGCCAGCAGCGTCGACAGGGGCGATGAGCAGTTCTTC.

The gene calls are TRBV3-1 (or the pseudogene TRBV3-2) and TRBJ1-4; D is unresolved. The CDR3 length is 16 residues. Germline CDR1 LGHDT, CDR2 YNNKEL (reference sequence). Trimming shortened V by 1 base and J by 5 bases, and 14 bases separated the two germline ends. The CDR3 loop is CASSQGQTWANEKLFF. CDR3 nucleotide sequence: TGTGCCAGCAGCCAAGGCCAGACGTGGGCGAATGAAAAACTGTTTTTT.

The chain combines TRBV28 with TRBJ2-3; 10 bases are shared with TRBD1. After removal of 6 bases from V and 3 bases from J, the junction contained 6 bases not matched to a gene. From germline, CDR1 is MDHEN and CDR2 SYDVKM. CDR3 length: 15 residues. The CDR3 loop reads CASRVRDRGTDTQYF. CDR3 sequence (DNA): TGTGCCAGCAGGGTCCGGGACAGGGGAACAGATACGCAGTATTTT.

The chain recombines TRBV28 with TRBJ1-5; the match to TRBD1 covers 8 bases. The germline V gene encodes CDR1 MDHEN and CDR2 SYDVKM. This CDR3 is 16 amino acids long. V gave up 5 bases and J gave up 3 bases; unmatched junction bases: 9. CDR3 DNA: TGTGCCAGCAGTGCCCCCCGGACAGGGAACAATCAGCCCCAGCATTTT. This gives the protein CASSAPRTGNNQPQHF.

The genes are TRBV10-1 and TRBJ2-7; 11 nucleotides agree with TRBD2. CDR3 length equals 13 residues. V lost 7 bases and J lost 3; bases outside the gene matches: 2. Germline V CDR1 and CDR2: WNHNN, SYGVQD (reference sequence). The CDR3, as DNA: TGCGCCAGCACCGGGACTAGCGGCTACGAGCAGTACTTC. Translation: CASTGTSGYEQYF.